This T cell receptor (beta chain) is from a study of tumor-infiltrating lymphocytes in primary liver carcinoma (dated by TCRdb to the late 2010s). Notes on the research overall: Between late 2015 and early 2016, about five patients in China with histopathologically diagnosed primary liver carcinoma had surgical resection. Roughly 3.65 to 7.13 million productive TCRbeta reads were obtained per sample, and no significant difference in read depth was found between tissue types. The five patients, three men and two women aged 30 to 69 years, had hepatocellular carcinoma (four) or combined HCC and intrahepatic cholangiocarcinoma (one). Tumors of the five patients were stage T1-T3 N0M0 with maximum diameters of about 4.2 to 11 cm. Technical replicate repertoires showed high reproducibility, with mean shared-clone rates near 0.89 and correlation coefficients above 0.95. TCRbeta repertoire sequencing covered 35 specimens from 5 patients: 25 tumor regions, 5 adjacent noncancerous liver tissues and 5 peripheral blood samples. Across five regions of each liver tumor, along with adjacent normal tissue and blood, the study brought together TCRbeta repertoire sequencing, expression microarrays and whole-exome sequencing.

A constant-region primer and ProtoScript II reverse transcriptase were used to reverse-transcribe TCRbeta-specific cDNA from 500 ng total RNA. TCRbeta libraries were built with three nested multiplex PCR rounds, a slightly modified ARM-PCR procedure. The first two PCR rounds used multiplex TRBV1-TRBV30 forward primers with a Cbeta reverse primer, each for around 10 cycles. Sample barcodes and Illumina adapters were added in a final 25-cycle PCR using Deep VentR polymerase. Amplicons of 200-500 bp were gel-purified with a QIAquick gel extraction kit before sequencing. An Illumina HiSeq 2500 was used to sequence the TCRbeta amplicons with 250-bp paired-end reads. The paper's processing steps were these. To recover full CDR3 sequences, reads were quality-trimmed using Trimmomatic v0.33 and paired reads were then merged using FLASH v1.2.11. V, D and J germline segments were assigned to the rearranged TCRbeta sequences using MiGEC v1.2.1b. Clonotype statistics, along with Shannon-Wiener diversity indices, were calculated using VDJtools v1.0.0. To cut down on sampling bias, every analysis after diversity analysis relied on just the 250 most abundant clonotypes from each sample. In TCRdb, the public reads were trimmed at Q25 with fastp and aligned with MiXCR, with productive beta chains retained. Every distinct CDR3 protein forms one entry, paired with its most common genes and DNA. The V and J calls here are based on TCRdb, not the publication. Within this sample are about 330,000 distinct CDR3 sequences, with about two thirds of them counted one time only. Of the sample, about 6.1% is held by the ten largest clones.

RNA from unsorted whole blood was extracted with TRIzol reagent, and germline DNA was obtained with the DNeasy Blood & Tissue kit. Patients had chronic HBV infection and were treatment-naive at sampling. Before surgery, about 4 milliliters of peripheral blood were collected into K2EDTA tubes. Results the study describes overall, beyond this receptor: Because only the TCR beta chain was sequenced and unpaired alpha chains were not captured, true repertoire diversity is likely underestimated. Since the samples were bulk and unsorted, there was no way to compare CD4+ and CD8+ T cell repertoires. Repertoire overlap was higher between tumor regions (mean around 35%) than tumor-adjacent (approximately 17%) or tumor-blood (about 14%) pairs, consistent with antigen-driven expansion. The study included only a few patients, and the authors note findings should be validated in a larger study. A significantly larger repertoire fraction was made up by the top 250 clones in tumors than in blood (p = 0.039).

To note about this clonotype: The target of this receptor is not known. One base away lies a much larger clone, so this may be a sequencing read error.

CDR1 and CDR2, looked up from the germline V gene, are WSHSY and SAAADI. From cysteine to phenylalanine, the CDR3 is 14 amino acids long. The entry retains the CDR3 DNA only, 42 bases that are in frame from base 1. The sequencing input was peripheral blood. The source of this sequence is a man aged 35-49 years with primary liver carcinoma and hepatitis B virus infection. The chain uses TRBV10-2 and TRBJ2-1; TRBD1 aligns with 7 central bases. The DNA reads TGCACCAGCACACCTCTAGGGACAGTCCATGAGCAGTTCTTC. Translated, this gives CTSTPLGTVHEQFF.